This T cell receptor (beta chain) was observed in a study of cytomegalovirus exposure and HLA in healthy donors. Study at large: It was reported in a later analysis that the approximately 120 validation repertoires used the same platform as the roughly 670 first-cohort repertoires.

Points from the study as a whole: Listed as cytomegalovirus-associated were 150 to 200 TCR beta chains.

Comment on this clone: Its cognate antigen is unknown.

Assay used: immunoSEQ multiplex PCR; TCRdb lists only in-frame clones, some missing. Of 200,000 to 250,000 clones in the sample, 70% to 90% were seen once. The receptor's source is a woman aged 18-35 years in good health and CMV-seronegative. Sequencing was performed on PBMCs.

CDR3 amino acids: CASSPGLDRAYEQYF. CDR3 in DNA: TGTGCCAGCAGCCCCGGTTTGGACAGGGCCTACGAGCAGTACTTC. This rearrangement joins TRBV7-6 to TRBJ2-7; 8 nucleotides align to TRBD1. V shed 5 bases, J shed 2 bases, and the junction held 8 bases outside the gene matches. Germline CDR1 SGHVS, CDR2 FNYEAQ. This CDR3 is 15 amino acids long.